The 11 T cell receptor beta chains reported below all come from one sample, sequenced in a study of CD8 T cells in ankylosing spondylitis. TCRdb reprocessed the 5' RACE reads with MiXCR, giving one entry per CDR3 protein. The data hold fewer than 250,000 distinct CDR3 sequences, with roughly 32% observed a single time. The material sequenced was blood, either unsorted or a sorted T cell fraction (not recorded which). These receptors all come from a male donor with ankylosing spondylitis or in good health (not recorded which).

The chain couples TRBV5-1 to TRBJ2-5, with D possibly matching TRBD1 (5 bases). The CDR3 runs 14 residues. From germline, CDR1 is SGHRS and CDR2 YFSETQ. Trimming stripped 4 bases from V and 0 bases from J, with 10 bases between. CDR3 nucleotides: TGCGCCAGCAGCCCCCGACAGAACCAAGAGACCCAGTACTTC. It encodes CASSPRQNQETQYF. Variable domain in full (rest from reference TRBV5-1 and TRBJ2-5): KAGVTQTPRYLIKTRGQQVTLSCSPISGHRSVSWYQQTPGQGLQFLFEYFSETQRNKGNFPGRFSGRQFSNSRSEMNVSTLELGDSALYLCASSPRQNQETQYFGPGTRLLVL.

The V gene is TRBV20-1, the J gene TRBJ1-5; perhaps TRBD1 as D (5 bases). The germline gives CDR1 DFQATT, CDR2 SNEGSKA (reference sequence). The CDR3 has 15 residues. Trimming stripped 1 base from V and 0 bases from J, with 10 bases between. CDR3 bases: TGCAGTGCTAGAGTGGGGCAGTATAGCAATCAGCCCCAGCATTTT. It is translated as CSARVGQYSNQPQHF.

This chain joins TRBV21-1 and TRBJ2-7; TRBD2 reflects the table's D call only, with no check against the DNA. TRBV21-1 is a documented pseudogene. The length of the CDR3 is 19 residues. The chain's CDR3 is CASSKNSPLTVRSSYEQYF. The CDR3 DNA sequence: TGTGCCAGCAGCAAAAATTCCCCGCTGACAGTTAGAAGCTCCTACGAGCAGTACTTC.

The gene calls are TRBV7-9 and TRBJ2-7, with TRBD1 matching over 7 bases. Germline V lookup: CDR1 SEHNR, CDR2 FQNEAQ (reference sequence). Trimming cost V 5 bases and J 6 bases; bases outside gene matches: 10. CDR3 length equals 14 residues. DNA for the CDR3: TGTGCCAGCAGCAACCGACAGGGTGGTCTCGAGCAGTACTTC. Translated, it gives CASSNRQGGLEQYF.

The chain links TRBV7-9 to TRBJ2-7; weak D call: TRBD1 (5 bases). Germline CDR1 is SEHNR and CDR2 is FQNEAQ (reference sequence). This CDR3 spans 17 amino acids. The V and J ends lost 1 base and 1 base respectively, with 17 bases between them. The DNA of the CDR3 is TGTGCCAGCAGCTTAGGTGGGGTCAGGGATCAATCCTACGAGCAGTACTTC. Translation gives CASSLGGVRDQSYEQYF.

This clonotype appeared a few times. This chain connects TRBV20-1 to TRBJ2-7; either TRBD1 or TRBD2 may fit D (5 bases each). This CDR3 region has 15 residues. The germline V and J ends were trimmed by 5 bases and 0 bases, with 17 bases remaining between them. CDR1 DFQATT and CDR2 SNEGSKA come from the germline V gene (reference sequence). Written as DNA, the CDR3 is TGCAGTGCTGAAGACGGGACGGACAACTCCTACGAGCAGTACTTC. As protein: CSAEDGTDNSYEQYF.

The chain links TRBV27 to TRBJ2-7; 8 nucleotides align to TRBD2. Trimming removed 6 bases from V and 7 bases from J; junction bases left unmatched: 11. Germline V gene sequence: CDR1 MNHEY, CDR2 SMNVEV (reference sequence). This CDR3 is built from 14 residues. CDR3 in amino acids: CASRRGDSRLEQYF. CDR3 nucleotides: TGTGCCAGCAGGCGGGGGGACTCGAGACTGGAGCAGTACTTC.

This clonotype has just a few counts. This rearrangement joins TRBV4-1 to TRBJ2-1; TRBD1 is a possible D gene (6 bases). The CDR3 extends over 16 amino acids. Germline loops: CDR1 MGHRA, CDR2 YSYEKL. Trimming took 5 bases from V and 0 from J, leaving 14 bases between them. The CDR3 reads CASSRQTGVSYNEQFF. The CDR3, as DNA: TGCGCCAGCAGCAGACAGACAGGAGTCTCCTACAATGAGCAGTTCTTC.

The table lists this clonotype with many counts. Written as DNA, the CDR3 is TGCAGTGCTAGAGATCGGGCTAGCAGCGGCCCCGGGGAGCTGTTTTTT. It is translated as CSARDRASSGPGELFF. This sequence joins TRBV20-1 and TRBJ2-2; D perhaps matches TRBD2 (5 bases). CDR1 is DFQATT and CDR2 is SNEGSKA in the germline V gene (reference sequence). Trimming shortened V by 0 bases and J by 6 bases, and 17 bases separated the two germline ends. The CDR3 loop spans 16 amino acids.

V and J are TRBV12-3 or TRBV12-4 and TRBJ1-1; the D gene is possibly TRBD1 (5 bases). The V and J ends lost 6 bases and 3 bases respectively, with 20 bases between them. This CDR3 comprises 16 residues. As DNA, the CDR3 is TGTGCCAGCAGATCCGGTCATTTGGGGGGACACACTGAAGCTTTCTTT. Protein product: CASRSGHLGGHTEAFF.

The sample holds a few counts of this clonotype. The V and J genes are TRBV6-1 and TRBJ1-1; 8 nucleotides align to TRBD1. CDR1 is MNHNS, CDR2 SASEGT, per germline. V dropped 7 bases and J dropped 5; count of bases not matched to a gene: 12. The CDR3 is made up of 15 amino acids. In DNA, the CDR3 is TGTGCCAGCACCCATACGGACAGGGATAAGACTGAAGCTTTCTTT. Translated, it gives CASTHTDRDKTEAFF.